Following are 24 T cell receptor beta chains from one sample sequenced in a study of blood T cell repertoires in COVID-19. Data came from immunoSEQ multiplex PCR; TCRdb stores just in-frame clones and leaves some out. There are tens of thousands of clones in the sample; about 90% occur only once, and around 9.6% lies in the top ten. The sequencing sample was made of peripheral blood. All receptors derive from a human donor in a cohort sampled during active COVID-19.

The V gene is TRBV11-1, the J gene TRBJ2-2, with D uncertain. The CDR3 is made up of 14 amino acids. V was trimmed by 1 base and J by 1 base, leaving 4 bases between them. The germline CDR1 and CDR2 sequences are SGHAT and FQDESV (reference sequence). CDR3 DNA sequence: TGTGCCAGCAGCTTAGGACTGAACACCGGGGAGCTGTTTTTT. It encodes CASSLGLNTGELFF. Supplemented by reference TRBV11-1 and TRBJ2-2, the full variable domain reads EAEVAQSPRYKITEKSQAVAFWCDPISGHATLYWYRQILGQGPELLVQFQDESVVDDSQLPKDRFSAERLKGVDSTLKIQPAELGDSAMYLCASSLGLNTGELFFGEGSRLTVL.

The chain employs TRBV5-8 and TRBJ1-5; the match to TRBD1 covers 7 bases. With V trimmed by 0 bases and J by 1 base, 7 bases remained unmatched. The CDR3 spans 17 residues. Germline-derived CDR1 and CDR2 are SGHTS and YDEGEE. In nucleotides, the CDR3 is TGTGCCAGCAGCTTGGCCAGACAGGGAGAAAGCAATCAGCCCCAGCATTTT. Residues: CASSLARQGESNQPQHF.

This rearrangement joins TRBV11-2 to TRBJ2-7, with 8 bases that match TRBD1. The germline gives CDR1 SGHAT, CDR2 FQNNGV. The CDR3 totals 14 residues. With V trimmed by 5 bases and J by 6 bases, 9 bases remained unmatched. CDR3 sequence (DNA): TGTGCCAGCAGCACATCTGGACAGGGTAGCGAGCAGTACTTC. It specifies CASSTSGQGSEQYF.

This chain uses TRBV28 with TRBJ2-1, with 7 bases identical to TRBD1. V shed 8 bases, J shed 4 bases, and the junction held 11 bases outside the gene matches. The germline gives CDR1 MDHEN, CDR2 SYDVKM. This CDR3 contains 15 residues. CDR3 in amino acids: CASVRPGQNYNEQFF. For the CDR3, the DNA is TGTGCCAGCGTCCGACCGGGACAGAATTACAATGAGCAGTTCTTC.

This clone was picked up one time. CDR3 bases: TGTGCCACCAGCAGAAAGACTAGCGGGGGGGCGGACACCGGGGAGCTGTTTTTT. This encodes CATSRKTSGGADTGELFF. The V gene is TRBV15, the J gene TRBJ2-2, with TRBD2 matching over 14 bases. The CDR3 sequence is 18 residues long. Germline CDR1 is LNHNV and CDR2 is YYDKDF (reference sequence). V lost 2 bases and J lost 3; bases outside the gene matches: 5. Full variable domain (remainder filled in from reference TRBV15 and TRBJ2-2): DAMVIQNPRYQVTQFGKPVTLSCSQTLNHNVMYWYQQKSSQAPKLLFHYYDKDFNNEADTPDNFQSRRPNTSFCFLDIRSPGLGDTAMYLCATSRKTSGGADTGELFFGEGSRLTVL.

This clone was seen a single time. This chain links TRBV6-5 with TRBJ2-7; 8 bases fit TRBD1. This CDR3 comprises 15 residues. CDR1 is MNHEY, CDR2 SVGAGI, per germline. V lost 6 bases, J lost 5 bases, and 12 bases stayed unmatched. This CDR3 is CASSPNAGQGHEQYF. The CDR3 DNA reads as TGTGCCAGCAGCCCAAACGCCGGACAGGGCCACGAGCAGTACTTC.

This rearrangement joins TRBV19 to TRBJ1-4; D is ambiguous. Germline-derived CDR1 and CDR2 are LNHDA and SQIVND (reference sequence). The CDR3 totals 15 residues. The V gene lost 1 base and the J gene lost 6 bases, with 12 bases spanning the gap. The CDR3 spells CASSIVRGKDEKLFF. The CDR3 DNA follows: TGTGCCAGTAGTATAGTACGGGGTAAGGATGAAAAACTGTTTTTT.

The chain uses TRBV6-5 and TRBJ1-4, with a weak D call TRBD1 (6 bases). V was clipped by 3 bases and J by 14 bases, with 19 bases between them. The CDR3 length is 14 residues. Per germline, CDR1 MNHEY and CDR2 SVGAGI. CDR3 bases: TGTGCCAGCAGTTATGATCACCGGGACACGCGGCTGTTTTTT. Translating it yields CASSYDHRDTRLFF.

The V call is TRBV14, the J call TRBJ1-1; D perhaps matches TRBD1 (5 bases). Germline V gene data show CDR1 as SGHDN and CDR2 as FVKESK. Trimming pared 2 bases from V and 5 bases from J, leaving 12 bases between. This CDR3 is built from 14 residues. The CDR3 DNA reads TGTGCCAGCAGCCAATTGGACAAGAGGACTGAAGCTTTCTTT. The encoded protein is CASSQLDKRTEAFF.

About this clone itself: An end of the junction does not agree with germline; a read error may underlie this. V gene TRBV10-3 combines with J gene TRBJ2-1; TRBD1 aligns across 10 bases. The CDR3 has 11 residues. Germline CDR1 is ENHRY and CDR2 is SYGVKD. The CDR3 nucleotides read TGTGCCATCAGGGGGACAGGGGAGCGGTTCTTC. Residues: CAIRGTGERFF.

The V call is TRBV5-4, the J call TRBJ2-1; maybe TRBD1 (5 bases). The CDR3 contains 18 residues. V was pared by 5 bases and J by 0 bases, with 21 bases between. CDR1 is SGHNT, CDR2 YYREEE, per germline (reference sequence). The CDR3 sequence: CASRGQGLSNSSYNEQFF. The CDR3 DNA sequence: TGTGCCAGCAGGGGGCAGGGCTTATCCAATAGCTCCTACAATGAGCAGTTCTTC.

This sequence joins TRBV19 and TRBJ1-5; 8 positions match TRBD1. The CDR3 has 14 residues. V lost 3 bases and J lost 4; bases outside the gene matches: 2. Per germline, CDR1 LNHDA and CDR2 SQIVND (reference sequence). The CDR3 DNA follows: TGTGCCAGTAGTATGGACAGGGCGAATCAGCCCCAGCATTTT. As protein: CASSMDRANQPQHF. Combining the CDR3 with reference TRBV19 and TRBJ1-5 gives the whole variable domain DGGITQSPKYLFRKEGQNVTLSCEQNLNHDAMYWYRQDPGQGLRLIYYSQIVNDFQKGDIAEGYSVSREKKESFPLTVTSAQKNPTAFYLCASSMDRANQPQHFGDGTRLSIL.

This chain joins TRBV6-5 and TRBJ1-4; possible D gene TRBD1, 5 bases. Germline V gene lookup returns CDR1 MNHEY and CDR2 SVGAGI. The CDR3 extends over 15 amino acids. V shed 0 bases and J shed 7 bases, with 12 bases lying between them. CDR3 region: CASSYSAGLSEKLFF. Here the CDR3 DNA reads TGTGCCAGCAGTTACTCTGCGGGACTTAGTGAAAAACTGTTTTTT.

The V call is TRBV7-2, the J call TRBJ2-7; 9 bases match TRBD2. Germline values: CDR1 SGHTA, CDR2 FQGNSA. V lost 6 bases and J lost 4; bases outside the gene matches: 7. This CDR3 has 14 residues. The chain's CDR3 is CASRFGGGVYEQYF. CDR3 nucleotide sequence: TGTGCCAGCAGATTCGGCGGGGGGGTTTACGAGCAGTACTTC.

The chain links TRBV2 to TRBJ1-2, with 9 bases lining up with TRBD1. This CDR3 has 15 amino acids. Per the germline V gene, CDR1 is SNHLY and CDR2 is FYNNEI. V lost 8 bases and J lost 6; bases outside the gene matches: 13. As DNA, the CDR3 is TGTGCCAGCTGGGGACAGGGAATTAGGTGGAATGGCTACACCTTC. The encoded protein is CASWGQGIRWNGYTF. The full variable domain, in which reference TRBV2 and TRBJ1-2 provide the parts outside the CDR3, is EPEVTQTPSHQVTQMGQEVILRCVPISNHLYFYWYRQILGQKVEFLVSFYNNEISEKSEIFDDQFSVERPDGSNFTLKIRSTKLEDSAMYFCASWGQGIRWNGYTFGSGTRLTVV.

The genes are TRBV7-8 and TRBJ1-2; D uncertain. Germline assignment: CDR1 SGHVS and CDR2 FQNEAQ. The CDR3 sequence is 15 residues long. Trimming took off 5 bases at V and 0 bases at J, with 13 bases between the two ends. CDR3 region: CASSPSRLTNYGYTF. CDR3 sequence (DNA): TGTGCCAGCAGCCCCTCGCGGCTTACTAACTATGGCTACACCTTC.

The chain joins TRBV7-6 to TRBJ2-1, with TRBD2 matching 7 bases. Losses at the gene ends were 0 bases for V and 4 bases for J; bases not matched to a gene: 3. The germline CDR1 and CDR2 sequences are SGHVS and FNYEAQ. This CDR3 comprises 15 residues. The CDR3 here is CASSLAGGLYNEQFF. DNA of the CDR3: TGTGCCAGCAGCTTAGCGGGAGGGTTATACAATGAGCAGTTCTTC.

The rearrangement uses TRBV18 and TRBJ1-1; D unresolved. The germline gives CDR1 KGHSH, CDR2 LQKENI. With 4 bases removed from V and 5 bases from J, the gap between germline ends came to 14 bases. The CDR3 contains 14 residues. The CDR3 loop reads CASSLTGFGTEAFF. The CDR3 coding sequence is TGTGCCAGCTCACTAACGGGGTTTGGTACTGAAGCTTTCTTT.

The chain has TRBV5-5 and TRBJ2-2, with TRBD2 as a possible D gene (5 bases). CDR1 and CDR2 from the germline V gene are SGHKS and YYEKEE (reference sequence). The CDR3 has 16 amino acids. V lost 2 bases, J lost 3 bases, and 14 bases lay in between. CDR3 sequence: CASSFPGKVDTGELFF. As DNA, the CDR3 is TGTGCCAGCAGCTTCCCCGGGAAAGTGGACACCGGGGAGCTGTTTTTT.

This chain joins TRBV18 and TRBJ2-6, with D uncertain. The V gene's germline CDR1 is KGHSH and CDR2 LQKENI. V lost 0 bases to trimming and J lost 0 bases, with 3 bases between them. The CDR3 covers 15 residues. CDR3 protein: CASSPPGSGANVLTF. The CDR3 DNA follows: TGTGCCAGCTCACCACCCGGCTCTGGGGCCAACGTCCTGACTTTC.

This clone has only one observation. Written as DNA, the CDR3 is TGTGCCAGCAGCAAAGCGGTCGACAGGGGGCGCATAGGTGGGGCCAACGTCCTGACTTTC. Amino acid sequence: CASSKAVDRGRIGGANVLTF. The V call is TRBV21-1, the J call TRBJ2-6; the table gives TRBD1 as D, unverified against the DNA. TRBV21-1 is termed a pseudogene. The CDR3 extends over 20 amino acids.

The chain is built from TRBV5-4 and TRBJ1-4; no firm D call. In germline, CDR1 is SGHNT, CDR2 YYREEE (reference sequence). The CDR3 covers 15 residues. V lost 0 bases and J 2 bases, leaving 8 bases between the germline ends. This CDR3 reads CASSLAGDTNEKLFF. CDR3 in DNA: TGTGCCAGCAGCTTGGCAGGCGATACTAATGAAAAACTGTTTTTT.

This clone was counted once. The chain has TRBV14 and TRBJ2-1; TRBD1 is a possible D gene (6 bases). Trimming removed 3 bases at V and 3 bases at J, with 15 bases between. The CDR3 extends over 16 amino acids. Germline V gene data show CDR1 as SGHDN and CDR2 as FVKESK. The CDR3 coding sequence is TGTGCCAGCAGCCATCGGACAGACATAAACTACAATGAGCAGTTCTTC. It encodes CASSHRTDINYNEQFF.

The chain joins TRBV12-2 to TRBJ1-2. TRBV12-2 is described as a pseudogene. The CDR3 is made up of 15 amino acids. This CDR3 reads CASRLARGEDYGYTF. CDR3 nucleotides: TGTGCAAGTCGCTTAGCGCGAGGCGAGGACTATGGCTACACCTTC.